This T cell receptor (beta chain) comes out of a study of shared clonotypes between healthy human individuals. Whole-study context: Three plates each covered CD4 naive and memory; CD8 naive two, CD8 memory one.

Only CD45RO-negative cells positively selected for CCR7 counted as naive CD8 cells, so terminally differentiated effector memory CD45RA+ cells were excluded. On this clone itself: The antigen remains unidentified.

General observations from the study: Sampling was confined to blood; repertoires within tissues likely differ.

This was a deep-level run. The repertoire was sequenced with immunoSEQ multiplex PCR; TCRdb's copy has only in-frame clones and lacks some. The sample yields some 1,900,000 clones, less than 95% seen once. Trimming left V 0 bases short and J 1 base short, with 9 bases between. Per germline, CDR1 LNHNV and CDR2 YYDKDF (reference sequence). This CDR3 is 15 amino acids long. The chain recombines TRBV15 with TRBJ1-1; D is unresolved. The sequencing sample was made of naive CD8+ T cells sorted from blood. The source is a man younger than 30 in good health. The CDR3 here is CATSREVQWNTEAFF. The DNA for the CDR3 is TGTGCCACCAGCAGAGAGGTACAGTGGAACACTGAAGCTTTCTTT.